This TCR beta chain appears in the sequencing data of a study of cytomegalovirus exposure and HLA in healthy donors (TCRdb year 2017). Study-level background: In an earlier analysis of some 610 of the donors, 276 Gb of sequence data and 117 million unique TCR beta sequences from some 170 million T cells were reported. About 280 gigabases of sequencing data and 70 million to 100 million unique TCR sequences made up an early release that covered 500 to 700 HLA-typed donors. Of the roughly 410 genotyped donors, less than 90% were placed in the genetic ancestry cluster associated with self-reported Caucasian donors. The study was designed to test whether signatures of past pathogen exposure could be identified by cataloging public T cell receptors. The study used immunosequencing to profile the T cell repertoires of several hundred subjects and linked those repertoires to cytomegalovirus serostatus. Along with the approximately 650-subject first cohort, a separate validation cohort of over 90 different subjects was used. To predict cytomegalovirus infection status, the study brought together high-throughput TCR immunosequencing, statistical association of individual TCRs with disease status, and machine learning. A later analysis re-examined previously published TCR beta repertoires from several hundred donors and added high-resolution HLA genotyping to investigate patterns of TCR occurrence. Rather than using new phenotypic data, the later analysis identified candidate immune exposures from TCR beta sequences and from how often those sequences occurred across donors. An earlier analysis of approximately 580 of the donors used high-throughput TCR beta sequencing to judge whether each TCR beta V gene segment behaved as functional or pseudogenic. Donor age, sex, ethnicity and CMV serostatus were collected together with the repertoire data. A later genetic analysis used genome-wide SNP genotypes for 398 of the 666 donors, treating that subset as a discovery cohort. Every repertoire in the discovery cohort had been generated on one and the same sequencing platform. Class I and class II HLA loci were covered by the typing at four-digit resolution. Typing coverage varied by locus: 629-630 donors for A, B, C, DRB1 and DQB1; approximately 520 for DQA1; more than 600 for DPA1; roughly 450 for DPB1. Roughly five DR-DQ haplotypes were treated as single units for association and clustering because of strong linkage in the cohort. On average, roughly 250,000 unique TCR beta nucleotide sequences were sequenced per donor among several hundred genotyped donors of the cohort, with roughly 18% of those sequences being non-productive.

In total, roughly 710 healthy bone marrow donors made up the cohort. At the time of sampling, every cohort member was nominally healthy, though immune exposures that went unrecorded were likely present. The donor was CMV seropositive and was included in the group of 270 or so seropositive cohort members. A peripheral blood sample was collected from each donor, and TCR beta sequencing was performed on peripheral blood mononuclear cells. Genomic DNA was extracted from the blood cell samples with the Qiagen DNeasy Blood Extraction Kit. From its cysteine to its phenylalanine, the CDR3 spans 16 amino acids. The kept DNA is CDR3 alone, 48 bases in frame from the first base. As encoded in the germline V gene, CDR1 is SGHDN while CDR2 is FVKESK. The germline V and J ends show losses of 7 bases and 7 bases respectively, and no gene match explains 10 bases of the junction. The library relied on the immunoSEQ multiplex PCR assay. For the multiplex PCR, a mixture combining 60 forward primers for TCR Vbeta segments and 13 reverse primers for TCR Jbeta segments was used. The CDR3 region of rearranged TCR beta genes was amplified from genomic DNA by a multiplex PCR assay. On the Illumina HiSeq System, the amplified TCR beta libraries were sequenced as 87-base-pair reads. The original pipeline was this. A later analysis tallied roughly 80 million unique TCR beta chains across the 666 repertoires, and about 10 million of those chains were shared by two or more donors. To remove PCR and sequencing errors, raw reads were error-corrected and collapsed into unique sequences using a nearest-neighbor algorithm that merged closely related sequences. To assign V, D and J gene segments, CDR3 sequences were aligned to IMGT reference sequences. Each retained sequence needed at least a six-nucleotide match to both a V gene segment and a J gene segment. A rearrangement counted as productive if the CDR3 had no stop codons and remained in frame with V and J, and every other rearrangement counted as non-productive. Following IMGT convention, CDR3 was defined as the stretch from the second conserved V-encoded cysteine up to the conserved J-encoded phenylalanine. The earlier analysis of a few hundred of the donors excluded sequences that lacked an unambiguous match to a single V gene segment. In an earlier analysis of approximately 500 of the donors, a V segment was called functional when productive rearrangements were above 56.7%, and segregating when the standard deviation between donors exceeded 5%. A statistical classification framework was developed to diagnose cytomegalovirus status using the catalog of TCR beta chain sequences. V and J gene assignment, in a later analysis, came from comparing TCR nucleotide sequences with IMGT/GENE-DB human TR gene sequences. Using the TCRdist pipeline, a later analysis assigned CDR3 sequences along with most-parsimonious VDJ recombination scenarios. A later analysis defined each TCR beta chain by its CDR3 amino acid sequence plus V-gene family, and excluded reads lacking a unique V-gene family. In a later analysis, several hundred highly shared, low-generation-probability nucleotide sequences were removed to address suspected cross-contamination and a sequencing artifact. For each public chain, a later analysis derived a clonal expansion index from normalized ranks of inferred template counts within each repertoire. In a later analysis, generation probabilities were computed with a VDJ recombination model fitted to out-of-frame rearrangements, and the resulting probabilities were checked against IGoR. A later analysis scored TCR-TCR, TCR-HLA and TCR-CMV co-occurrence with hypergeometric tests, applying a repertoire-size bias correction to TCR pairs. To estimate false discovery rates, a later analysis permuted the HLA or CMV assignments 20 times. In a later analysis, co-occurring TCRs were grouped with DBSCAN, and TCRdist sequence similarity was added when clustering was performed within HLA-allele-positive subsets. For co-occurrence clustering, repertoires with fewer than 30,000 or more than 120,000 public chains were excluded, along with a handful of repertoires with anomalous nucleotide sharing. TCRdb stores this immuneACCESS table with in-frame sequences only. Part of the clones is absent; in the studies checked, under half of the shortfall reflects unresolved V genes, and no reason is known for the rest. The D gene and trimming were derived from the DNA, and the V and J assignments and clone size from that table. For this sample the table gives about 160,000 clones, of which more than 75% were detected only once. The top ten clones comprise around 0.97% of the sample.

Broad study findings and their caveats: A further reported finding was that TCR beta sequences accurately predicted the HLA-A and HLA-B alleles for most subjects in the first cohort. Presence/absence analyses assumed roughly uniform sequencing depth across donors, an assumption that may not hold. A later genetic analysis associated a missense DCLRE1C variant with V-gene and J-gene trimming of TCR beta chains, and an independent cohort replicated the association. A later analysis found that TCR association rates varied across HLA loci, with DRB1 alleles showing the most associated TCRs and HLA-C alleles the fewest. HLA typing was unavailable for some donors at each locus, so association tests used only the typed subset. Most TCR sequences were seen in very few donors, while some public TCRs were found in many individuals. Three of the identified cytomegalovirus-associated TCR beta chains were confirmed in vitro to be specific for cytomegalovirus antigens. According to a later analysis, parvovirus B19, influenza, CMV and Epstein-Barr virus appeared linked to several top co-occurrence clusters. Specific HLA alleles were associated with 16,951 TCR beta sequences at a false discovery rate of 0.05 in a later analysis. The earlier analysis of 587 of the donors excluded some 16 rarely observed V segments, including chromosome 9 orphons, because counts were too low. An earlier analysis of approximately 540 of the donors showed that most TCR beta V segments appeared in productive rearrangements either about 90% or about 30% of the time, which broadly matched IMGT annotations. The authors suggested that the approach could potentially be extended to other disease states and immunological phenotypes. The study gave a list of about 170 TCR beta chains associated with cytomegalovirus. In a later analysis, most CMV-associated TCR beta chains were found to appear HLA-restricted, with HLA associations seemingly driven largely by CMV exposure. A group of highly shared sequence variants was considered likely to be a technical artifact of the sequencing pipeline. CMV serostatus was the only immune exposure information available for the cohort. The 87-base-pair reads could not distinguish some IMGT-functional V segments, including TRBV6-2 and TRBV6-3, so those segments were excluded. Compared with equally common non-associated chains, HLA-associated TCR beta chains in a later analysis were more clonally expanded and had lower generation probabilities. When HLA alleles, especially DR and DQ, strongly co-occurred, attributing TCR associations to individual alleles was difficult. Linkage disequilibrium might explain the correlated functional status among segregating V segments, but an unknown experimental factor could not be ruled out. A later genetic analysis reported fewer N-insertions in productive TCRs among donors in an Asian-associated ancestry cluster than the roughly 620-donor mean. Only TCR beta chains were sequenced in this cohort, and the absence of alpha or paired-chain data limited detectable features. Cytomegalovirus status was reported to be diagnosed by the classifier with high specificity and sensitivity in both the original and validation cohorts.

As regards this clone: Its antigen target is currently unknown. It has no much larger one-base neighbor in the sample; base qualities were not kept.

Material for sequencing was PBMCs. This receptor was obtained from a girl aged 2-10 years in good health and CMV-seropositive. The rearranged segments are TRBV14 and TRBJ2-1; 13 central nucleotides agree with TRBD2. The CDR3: CASTEWRTSGRNEQFF. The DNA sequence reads TGTGCCAGCACCGAATGGAGGACTAGCGGGAGAAATGAGCAGTTCTTC.